The entry below gives a single T cell receptor (beta chain) sequence along with its context. This clone was picked up one time. This receptor's antigen is unknown. The input lacks base qualities; no much larger clone sits a single base away. CDR1 and CDR2 are read off the germline V gene (reference sequence) as GTSNPN and SVGIG. At the junction V is shortened by 4 bases and J by 2 bases, with 15 bases in between. The CDR3 covers 15 residues, taking in both the cysteine and the phenylalanine. The read is trimmed to its CDR3 DNA, 45 bases read in frame from base 1. Using the deep immunoSEQ assay, TCR CDR3 regions were amplified from genomic DNA by multiplex PCR. Genomic DNA extracted from each cell subset was distributed evenly over all wells of several immunoSEQ 96-well plates, and each plate served as one replicate. For sorted subsets, each replicate PCR was loaded with around 220 ng genomic DNA, equivalent to 30,000 or so T cell genomes. Purified libraries were quantified with a Qubit 3.0 fluorometer, sized on a Bioanalyzer 2100, and re-quantified with the KAPA Library Quantification kit. Every immunoSEQ 96-well plate was sequenced on a dedicated single-read 150-cycle Illumina NextSeq 550 flow cell. The original methods were these. Because only junctional sequences without quality scores were contained in the immunoSEQ output, filtering matching that applied to full-length reads could not be performed. Sequences were annotated with PyIR, a Python wrapper for IgBLAST v1.9, and V/J genes and CDR3 were assigned using IMGT germline references. Reads with weak V/J assignments (E-value above 1e-6), missing CDR3, stop codons, out-of-frame junctions, or ambiguous translated residues were removed. V3J clonotypes were defined by identical inferred V gene, J gene, and CDR3 amino acid sequence. To compute the percentage overlap between repertoires, the number of shared unique clonotypes was divided by the size of the smaller repertoire. RTK rarefaction, the Chao1 estimator, and Recon v2.1 estimates of unobserved clonotypes were used to assess repertoire richness. For all TCRbeta clonotypes obtained by the gDNA method from several donors, generation probabilities were computed with OLGA. TCRdb provides this immuneACCESS table in a form limited to in-frame rearrangements. Some clones are lacking; in checked studies, under half of them reflect an unresolved V gene, and why the rest are absent is not known. Clone size and the V and J calls come from that table; the DNA yielded D and trimming. The sample data list over a million clones, and 96% of these were observed just once. About 1.2% of the sample is held by the ten biggest clonotypes.

This record belongs to a study of shared clonotypes between healthy human individuals (dated by TCRdb to about 2020). Regarding the study in general: Three men and a couple of women, aged 18 to 49 years, made up the cohort. Libraries were prepared and TCR repertoires were sequenced by different laboratories using diverse techniques, in order to increase sequencing depth and limit assay-specific biases. Between about 0.85 and 9.5 billion PBMCs per donor were obtained by leukapheresis. To estimate repertoire size and how much clonotypes are shared between individuals, the study performed deep sequencing of blood TCR repertoires from about five healthy adults. For each donor, three plates each were used for CD4 naive and CD4 memory, two plates were used for CD8 naive, and one plate was used for CD8 memory. General conclusions and limits of the study: About 5% of naive CD4, around 3.6% of naive CD8, about 2.1% of memory CD4, and about 0.4% of memory CD8 clonotypes were shared across several donors. Because the study included a small number of donors, the genetic and exposure-history diversity represented was limited. Larger estimated clonotype richness was generally found for naive subsets than for memory subsets. Incomplete sequencing was indicated by rarefaction of sorted-subset datasets, despite the large sequencing depth. Sampling was limited to blood, and TCR repertoires in tissue likely differ from TCR repertoires in blood. Based on pairwise subsampling, the degree of clonotype sharing among donors was expected to be affected by sequencing depth. Clonotypes shared by all four sorted-subset donors showed higher generation probabilities than non-shared clonotypes.

The donors were healthy, HIV-negative adults with no recently reported acute infections or vaccinations. Only Caucasian adults living in Nashville, Tennessee, USA were represented among the donors. CD4+ T cells were enriched by magnetic negative selection, after which naive cells were positively selected on CD45RA and the negative fraction was taken as the memory subset. Blood was collected by leukapheresis, and PBMCs were isolated by Ficoll-Histopaque density gradient centrifugation and then cryopreserved in liquid nitrogen vapor phase. Purity and quantity of every magnetically sorted T cell population were checked by analytical flow cytometry. Genomic DNA was isolated from every sorted fraction and measured by UV absorbance on a Nanodrop 2000c.

The sequence joins TRBV30 to TRBJ1-5, and possibly TRBD1, on 6 matching bases. The sequence came from a man aged 25 to 45 in good health. Input material: naive CD4+ T cells sorted from blood. The sample's cell subset or site, from its label and the paper: CD45RA+ positively selected. The DNA sequence is given as TGTGCCTGGACCGAGGGGGGTAGGGGCAATCAGCCCCAGCATTTT. This encodes CAWTEGGRGNQPQHF.